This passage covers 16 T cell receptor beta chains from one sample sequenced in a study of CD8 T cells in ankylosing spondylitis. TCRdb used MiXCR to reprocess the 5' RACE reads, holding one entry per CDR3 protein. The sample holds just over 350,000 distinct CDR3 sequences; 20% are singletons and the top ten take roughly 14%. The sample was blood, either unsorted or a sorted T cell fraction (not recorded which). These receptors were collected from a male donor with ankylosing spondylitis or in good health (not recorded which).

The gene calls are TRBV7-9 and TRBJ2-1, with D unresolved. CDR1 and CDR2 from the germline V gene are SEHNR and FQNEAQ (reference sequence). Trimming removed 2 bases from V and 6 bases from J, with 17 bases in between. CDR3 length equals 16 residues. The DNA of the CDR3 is TGTGCCAGCAGCTTAAGGCTAGACTCCACACCCAATGAGCAGTTCTTC. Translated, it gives CASSLRLDSTPNEQFF.

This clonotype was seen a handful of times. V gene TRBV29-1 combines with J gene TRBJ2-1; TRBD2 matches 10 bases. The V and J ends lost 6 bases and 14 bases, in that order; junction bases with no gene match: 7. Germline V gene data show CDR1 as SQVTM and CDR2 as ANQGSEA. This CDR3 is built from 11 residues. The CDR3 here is CSVQALAGKFF. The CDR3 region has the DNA TGCAGCGTCCAAGCACTAGCGGGGAAGTTCTTC.

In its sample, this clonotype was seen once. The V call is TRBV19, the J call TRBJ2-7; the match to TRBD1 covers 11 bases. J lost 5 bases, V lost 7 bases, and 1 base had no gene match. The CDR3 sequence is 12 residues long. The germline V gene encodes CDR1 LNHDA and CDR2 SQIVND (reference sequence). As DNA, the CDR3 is TGTGCCAGTACGGGACAGGGGGACGAGCAGTACTTC. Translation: CASTGQGDEQYF. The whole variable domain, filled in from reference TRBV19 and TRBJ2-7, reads DGGITQSPKYLFRKEGQNVTLSCEQNLNHDAMYWYRQDPGQGLRLIYYSQIVNDFQKGDIAEGYSVSREKKESFPLTVTSAQKNPTAFYLCASTGQGDEQYFGPGTRLTVT.

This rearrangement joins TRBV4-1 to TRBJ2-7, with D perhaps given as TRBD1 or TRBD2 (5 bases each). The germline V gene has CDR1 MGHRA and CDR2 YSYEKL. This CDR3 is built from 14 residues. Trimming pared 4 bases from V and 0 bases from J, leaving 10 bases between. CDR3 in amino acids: CASSRTGGSYEQYF. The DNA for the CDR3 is TGCGCCAGCAGCCGAACAGGAGGCTCCTACGAGCAGTACTTC.

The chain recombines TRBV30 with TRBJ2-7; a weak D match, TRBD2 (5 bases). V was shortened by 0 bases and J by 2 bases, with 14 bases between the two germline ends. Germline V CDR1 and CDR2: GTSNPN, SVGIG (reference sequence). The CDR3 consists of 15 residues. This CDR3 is CAWSVGPSGTYEQYF. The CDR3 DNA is TGTGCCTGGAGTGTAGGACCCAGCGGCACCTACGAGCAGTACTTC.

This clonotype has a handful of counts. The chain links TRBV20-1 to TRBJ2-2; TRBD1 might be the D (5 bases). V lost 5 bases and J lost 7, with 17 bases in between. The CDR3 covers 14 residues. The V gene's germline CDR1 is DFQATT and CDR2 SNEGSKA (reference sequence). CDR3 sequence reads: CSAAGRGTIGELFF. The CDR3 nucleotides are TGCAGTGCTGCCGGAAGGGGAACGATCGGGGAGCTGTTTTTT.

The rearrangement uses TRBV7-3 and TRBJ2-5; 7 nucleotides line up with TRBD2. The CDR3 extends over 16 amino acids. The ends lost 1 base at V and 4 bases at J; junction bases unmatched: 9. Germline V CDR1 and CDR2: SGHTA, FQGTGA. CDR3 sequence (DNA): TGTGCCAGCAGCTTAAACCCCGGCAGGGAGGGAGAGACCCAGTACTTC. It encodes CASSLNPGREGETQYF.

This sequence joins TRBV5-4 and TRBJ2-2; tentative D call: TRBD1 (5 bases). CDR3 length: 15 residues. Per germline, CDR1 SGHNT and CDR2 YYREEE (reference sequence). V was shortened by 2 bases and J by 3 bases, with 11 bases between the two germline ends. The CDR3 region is CASSFQGWDTGELFF. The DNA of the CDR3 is TGTGCCAGCAGCTTTCAGGGATGGGACACCGGGGAGCTGTTTTTT.

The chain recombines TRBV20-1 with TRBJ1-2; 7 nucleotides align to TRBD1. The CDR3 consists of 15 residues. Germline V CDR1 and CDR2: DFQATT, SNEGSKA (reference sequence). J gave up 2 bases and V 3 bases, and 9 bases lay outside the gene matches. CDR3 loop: CSARTAARGNYGYTF. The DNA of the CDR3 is TGCAGTGCTAGGACGGCCGCCAGGGGGAACTATGGCTACACCTTC.

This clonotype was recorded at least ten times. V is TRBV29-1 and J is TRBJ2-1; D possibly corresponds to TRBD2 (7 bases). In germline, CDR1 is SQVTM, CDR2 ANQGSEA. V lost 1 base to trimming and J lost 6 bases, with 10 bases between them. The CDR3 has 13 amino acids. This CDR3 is CSVEGGGGNEQFF. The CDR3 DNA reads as TGCAGCGTTGAAGGAGGGGGGGGCAATGAGCAGTTCTTC.

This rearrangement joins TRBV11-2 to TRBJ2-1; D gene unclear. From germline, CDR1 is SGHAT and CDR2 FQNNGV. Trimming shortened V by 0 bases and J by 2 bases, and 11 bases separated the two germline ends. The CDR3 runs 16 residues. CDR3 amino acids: CASSLDHGGPYNEQFF. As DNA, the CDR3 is TGTGCCAGCAGCTTAGATCATGGCGGACCCTACAATGAGCAGTTCTTC.

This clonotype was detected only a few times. CDR3 in amino acids: CASSSGGGQETQYF. In DNA form, the CDR3 reads TGTGCCAGCAGTTCCGGGGGGGGGCAAGAGACCCAGTACTTC. V is TRBV28 and J is TRBJ2-5, with TRBD2 identical over 8 bases. V was clipped by 4 bases and J by 2 bases; unmatched bases: 3. The CDR3 length is 14 residues. Germline V gene data show CDR1 as MDHEN and CDR2 as SYDVKM. Full variable domain (missing parts from reference TRBV28 and TRBJ2-5): DVKVTQSSRYLVKRTGEKVFLECVQDMDHENMFWYRQDPGLGLRLIYFSYDVKMKEKGDIPEGYSVSREKKERFSLILESASTNQTSMYLCASSSGGGQETQYFGPGTRLLVL.

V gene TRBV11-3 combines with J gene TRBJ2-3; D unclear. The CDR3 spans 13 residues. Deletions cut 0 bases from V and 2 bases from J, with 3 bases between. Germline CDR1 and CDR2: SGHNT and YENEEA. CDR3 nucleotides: TGTGCCAGCAGCTTAGAGTACACAGATACGCAGTATTTT. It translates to CASSLEYTDTQYF.

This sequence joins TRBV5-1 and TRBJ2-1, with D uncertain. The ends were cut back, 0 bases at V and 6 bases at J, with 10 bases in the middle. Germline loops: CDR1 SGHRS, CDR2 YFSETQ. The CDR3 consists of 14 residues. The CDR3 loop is CASSLVGETNEQFF. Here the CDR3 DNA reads TGCGCCAGCAGCTTGGTTGGAGAAACCAATGAGCAGTTCTTC. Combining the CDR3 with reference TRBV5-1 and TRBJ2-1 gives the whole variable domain KAGVTQTPRYLIKTRGQQVTLSCSPISGHRSVSWYQQTPGQGLQFLFEYFSETQRNKGNFPGRFSGRQFSNSRSEMNVSTLELGDSALYLCASSLVGETNEQFFGPGTRLTVL.

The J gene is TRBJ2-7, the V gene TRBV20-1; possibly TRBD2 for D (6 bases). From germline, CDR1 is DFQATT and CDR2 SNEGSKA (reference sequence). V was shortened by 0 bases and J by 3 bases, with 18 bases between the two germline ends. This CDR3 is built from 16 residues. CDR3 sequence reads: CSARDLRRDALYEQYF. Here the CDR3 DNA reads TGCAGTGCTAGAGACCTCCGGCGGGACGCACTCTACGAGCAGTACTTC.

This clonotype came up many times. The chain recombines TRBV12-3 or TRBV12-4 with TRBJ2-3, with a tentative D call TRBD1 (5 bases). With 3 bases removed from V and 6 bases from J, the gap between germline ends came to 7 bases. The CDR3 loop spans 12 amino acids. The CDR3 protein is CASSFGADTQYF. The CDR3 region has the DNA TGTGCCAGCAGTTTTGGGGCGGATACGCAGTATTTT.